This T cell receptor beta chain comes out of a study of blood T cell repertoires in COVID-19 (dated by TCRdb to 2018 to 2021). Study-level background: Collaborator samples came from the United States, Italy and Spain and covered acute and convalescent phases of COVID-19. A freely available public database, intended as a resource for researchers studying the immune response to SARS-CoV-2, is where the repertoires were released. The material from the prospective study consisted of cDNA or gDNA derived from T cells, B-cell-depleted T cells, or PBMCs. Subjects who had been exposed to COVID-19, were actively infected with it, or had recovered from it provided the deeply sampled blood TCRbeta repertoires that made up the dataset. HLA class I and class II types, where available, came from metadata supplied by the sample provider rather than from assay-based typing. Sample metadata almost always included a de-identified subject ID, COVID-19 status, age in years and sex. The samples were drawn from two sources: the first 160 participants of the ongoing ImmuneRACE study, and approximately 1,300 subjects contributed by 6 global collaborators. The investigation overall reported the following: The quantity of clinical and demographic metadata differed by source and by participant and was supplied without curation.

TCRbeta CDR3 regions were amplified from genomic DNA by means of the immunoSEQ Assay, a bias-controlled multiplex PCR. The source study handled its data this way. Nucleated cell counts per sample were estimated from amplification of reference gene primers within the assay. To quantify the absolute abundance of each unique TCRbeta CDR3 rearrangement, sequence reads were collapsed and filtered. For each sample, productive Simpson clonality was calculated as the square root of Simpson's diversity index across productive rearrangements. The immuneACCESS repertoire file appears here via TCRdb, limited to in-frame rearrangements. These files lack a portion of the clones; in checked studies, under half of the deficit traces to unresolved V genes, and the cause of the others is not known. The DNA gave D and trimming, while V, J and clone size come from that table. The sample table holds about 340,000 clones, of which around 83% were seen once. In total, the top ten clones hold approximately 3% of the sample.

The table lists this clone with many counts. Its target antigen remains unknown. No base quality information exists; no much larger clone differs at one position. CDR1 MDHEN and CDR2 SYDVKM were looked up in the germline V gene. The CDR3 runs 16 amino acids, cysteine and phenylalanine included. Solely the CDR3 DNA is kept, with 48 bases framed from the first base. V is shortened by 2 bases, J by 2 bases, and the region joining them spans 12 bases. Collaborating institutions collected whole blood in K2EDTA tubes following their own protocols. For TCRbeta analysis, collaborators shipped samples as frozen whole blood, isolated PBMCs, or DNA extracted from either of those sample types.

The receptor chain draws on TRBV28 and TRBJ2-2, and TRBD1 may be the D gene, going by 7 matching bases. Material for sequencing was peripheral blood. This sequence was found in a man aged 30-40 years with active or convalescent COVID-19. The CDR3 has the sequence CASSLGGGLNTGELFF. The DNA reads TGTGCCAGCAGTTTAGGAGGGGGCCTTAACACCGGGGAGCTGTTTTTT.